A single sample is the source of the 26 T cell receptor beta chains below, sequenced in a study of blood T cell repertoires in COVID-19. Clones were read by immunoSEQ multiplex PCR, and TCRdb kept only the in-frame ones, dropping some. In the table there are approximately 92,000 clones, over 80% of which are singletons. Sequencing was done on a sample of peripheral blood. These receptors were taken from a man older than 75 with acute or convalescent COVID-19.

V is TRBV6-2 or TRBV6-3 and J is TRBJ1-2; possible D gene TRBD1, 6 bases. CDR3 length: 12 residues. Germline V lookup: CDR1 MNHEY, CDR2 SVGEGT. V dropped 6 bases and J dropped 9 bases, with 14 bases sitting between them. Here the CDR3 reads CASSPGQWSYTF. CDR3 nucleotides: TGTGCCAGCAGCCCTGGACAGTGGAGCTACACCTTC.

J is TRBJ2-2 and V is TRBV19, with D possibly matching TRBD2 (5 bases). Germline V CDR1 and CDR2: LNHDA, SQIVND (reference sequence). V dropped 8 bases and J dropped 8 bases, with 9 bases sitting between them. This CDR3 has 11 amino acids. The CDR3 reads CASRGMGELFF. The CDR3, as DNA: TGTGCCAGTCGAGGGATGGGGGAGCTGTTTTTT.

The CDR3 sequence: CATSGTGTGRTNEKLFF. The CDR3 DNA reads TGTGCCACCAGTGGGACAGGGACGGGACGGACCAATGAAAAACTGTTTTTT. The chain combines TRBV24-1 with TRBJ1-4, with 8 nucleotides matching TRBD1. Germline lookup yields CDR1 KGHDR and CDR2 SFDVKD. J gave up 5 bases and V 5 bases, and 12 bases lay outside the gene matches. This CDR3 comprises 17 residues.

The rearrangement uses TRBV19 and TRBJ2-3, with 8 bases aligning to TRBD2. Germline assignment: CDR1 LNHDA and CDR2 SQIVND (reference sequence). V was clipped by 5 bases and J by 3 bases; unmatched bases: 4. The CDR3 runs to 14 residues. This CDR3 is CASSRVAGTDTQYF. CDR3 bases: TGTGCCAGTAGTCGGGTAGCGGGGACAGATACGCAGTATTTT.

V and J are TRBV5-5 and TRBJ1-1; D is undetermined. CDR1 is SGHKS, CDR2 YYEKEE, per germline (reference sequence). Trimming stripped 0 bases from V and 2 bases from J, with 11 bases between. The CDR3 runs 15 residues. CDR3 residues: CASSLDWALNTEAFF. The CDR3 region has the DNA TGTGCCAGCAGCTTGGATTGGGCCCTAAACACTGAAGCTTTCTTT. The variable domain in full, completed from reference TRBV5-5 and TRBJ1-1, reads DAGVTQSPTHLIKTRGQQVTLRCSPISGHKSVSWYQQVLGQGPQFIFQYYEKEERGRGNFPDRFSARQFPNYSSELNVNALLLGDSALYLCASSLDWALNTEAFFGQGTRLTVV.

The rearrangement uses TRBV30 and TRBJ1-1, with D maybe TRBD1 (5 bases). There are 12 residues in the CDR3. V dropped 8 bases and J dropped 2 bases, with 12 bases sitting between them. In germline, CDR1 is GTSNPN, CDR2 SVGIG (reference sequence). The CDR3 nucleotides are TGTGCCCGGTGGCAGGGCAACACTGAAGCTTTCTTT. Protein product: CARWQGNTEAFF. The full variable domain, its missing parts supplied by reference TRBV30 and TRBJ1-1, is SQTIHQWPATLVQPVGSPLSLECTVEGTSNPNLYWYRQAAGRGLQLLFYSVGIGQISSEVPQNLSASRPQDRQFILSSKKLLLSDSGFYLCARWQGNTEAFFGQGTRLTVV.

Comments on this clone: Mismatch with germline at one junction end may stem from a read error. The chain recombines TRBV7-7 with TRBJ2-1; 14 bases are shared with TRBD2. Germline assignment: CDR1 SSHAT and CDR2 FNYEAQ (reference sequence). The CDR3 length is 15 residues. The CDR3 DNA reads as TGTGCTAGCAGCGCCGGGACTAGCGGGAGTAATGAGCAGTTCTTC. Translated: CASSAGTSGSNEQFF.

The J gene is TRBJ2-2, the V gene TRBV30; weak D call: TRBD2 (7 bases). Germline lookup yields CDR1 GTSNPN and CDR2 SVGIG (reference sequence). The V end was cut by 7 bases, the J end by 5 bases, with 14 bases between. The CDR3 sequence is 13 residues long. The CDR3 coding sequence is TGTGCCTATGGGGGGGGCCGAACCGGGGAGCTGTTTTTT. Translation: CAYGGGRTGELFF.

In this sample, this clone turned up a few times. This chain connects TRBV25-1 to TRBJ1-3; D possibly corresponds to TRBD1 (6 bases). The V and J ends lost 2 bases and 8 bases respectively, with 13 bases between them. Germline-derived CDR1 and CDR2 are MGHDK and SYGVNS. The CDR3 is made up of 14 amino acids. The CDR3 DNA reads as TGTGCCAGCAGTGAAGGGGGCGCGTTCCACACCATATATTTT. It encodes CASSEGGAFHTIYF.

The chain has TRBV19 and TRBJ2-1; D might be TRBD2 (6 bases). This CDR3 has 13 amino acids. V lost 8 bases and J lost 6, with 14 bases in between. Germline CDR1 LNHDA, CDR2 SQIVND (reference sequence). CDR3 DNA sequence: TGTGCCAGTGCTCCGGGACTCCGCAATGAGCAGTTCTTC. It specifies CASAPGLRNEQFF. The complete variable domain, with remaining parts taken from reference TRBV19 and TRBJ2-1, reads DGGITQSPKYLFRKEGQNVTLSCEQNLNHDAMYWYRQDPGQGLRLIYYSQIVNDFQKGDIAEGYSVSREKKESFPLTVTSAQKNPTAFYLCASAPGLRNEQFFGPGTRLTVL.

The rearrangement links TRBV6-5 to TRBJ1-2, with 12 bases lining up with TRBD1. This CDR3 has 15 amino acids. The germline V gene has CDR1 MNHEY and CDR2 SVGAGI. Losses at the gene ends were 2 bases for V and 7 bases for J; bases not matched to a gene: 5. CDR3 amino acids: CASSYAGTGGRGYTF. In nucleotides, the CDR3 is TGTGCCAGCAGTTACGCAGGGACAGGGGGCCGTGGCTACACCTTC.

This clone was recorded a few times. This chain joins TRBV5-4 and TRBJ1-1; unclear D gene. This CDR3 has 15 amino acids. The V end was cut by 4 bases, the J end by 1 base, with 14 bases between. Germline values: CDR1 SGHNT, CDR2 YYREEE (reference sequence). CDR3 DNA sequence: TGTGCCAGCAGCAACATTCCAAGTCAGAACACTGAAGCTTTCTTT. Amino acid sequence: CASSNIPSQNTEAFF.

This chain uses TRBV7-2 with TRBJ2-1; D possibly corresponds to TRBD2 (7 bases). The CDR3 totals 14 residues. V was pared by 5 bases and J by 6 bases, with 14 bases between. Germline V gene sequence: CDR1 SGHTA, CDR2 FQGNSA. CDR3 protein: CASSLPRGANEQFF. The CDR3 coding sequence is TGTGCCAGCAGCCTGCCCCGGGGGGCCAATGAGCAGTTCTTC.

In DNA, the CDR3 is TGTGCCAGCAGCCTGGCCCCCCAAGAGACCCAGTACTTC. Translated, it gives CASSLAPQETQYF. This chain uses TRBV9 with TRBJ2-5; D remains unclear. The V end was cut by 4 bases, the J end by 1 base, with 8 bases between. The CDR3 extends over 13 amino acids. Germline CDR1 SGDLS, CDR2 YYNGEE.

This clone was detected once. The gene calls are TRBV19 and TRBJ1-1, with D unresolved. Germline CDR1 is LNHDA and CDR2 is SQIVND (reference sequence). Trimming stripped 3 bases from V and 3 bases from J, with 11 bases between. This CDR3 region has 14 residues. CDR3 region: CASSISQKHTEAFF. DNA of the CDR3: TGTGCCAGTAGTATCTCGCAGAAACACACTGAAGCTTTCTTT. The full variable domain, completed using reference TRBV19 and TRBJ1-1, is DGGITQSPKYLFRKEGQNVTLSCEQNLNHDAMYWYRQDPGQGLRLIYYSQIVNDFQKGDIAEGYSVSREKKESFPLTVTSAQKNPTAFYLCASSISQKHTEAFFGQGTRLTVV.

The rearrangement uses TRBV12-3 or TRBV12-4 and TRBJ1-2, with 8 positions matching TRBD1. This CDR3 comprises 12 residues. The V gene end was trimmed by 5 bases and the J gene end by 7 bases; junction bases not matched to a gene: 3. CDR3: CASSRTGSGYTF. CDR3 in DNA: TGTGCCAGCAGTAGGACAGGGAGTGGCTACACCTTC.

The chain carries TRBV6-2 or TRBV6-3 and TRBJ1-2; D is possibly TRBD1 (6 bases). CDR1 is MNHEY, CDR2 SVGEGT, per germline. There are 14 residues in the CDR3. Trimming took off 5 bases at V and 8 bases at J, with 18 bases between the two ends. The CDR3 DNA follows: TGTGCCAGCAGTGCGGGGGGGGCCCGCCGAGGCTACACCTTC. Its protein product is CASSAGGARRGYTF.

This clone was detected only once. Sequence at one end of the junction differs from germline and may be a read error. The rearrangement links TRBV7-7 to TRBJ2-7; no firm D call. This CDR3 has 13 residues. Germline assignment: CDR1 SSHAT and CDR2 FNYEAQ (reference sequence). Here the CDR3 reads CASSLGHLYEQYF. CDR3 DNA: TGTGCTAGCAGCTTAGGCCACCTATACGAGCAGTACTTC.

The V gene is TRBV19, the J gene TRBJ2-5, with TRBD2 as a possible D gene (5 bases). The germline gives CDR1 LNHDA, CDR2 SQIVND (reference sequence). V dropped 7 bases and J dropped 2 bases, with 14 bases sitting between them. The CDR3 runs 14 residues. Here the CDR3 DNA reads TGTGCCAGTACCAGTGCGGGTAGGCAAGAGACCCAGTACTTC. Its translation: CASTSAGRQETQYF.

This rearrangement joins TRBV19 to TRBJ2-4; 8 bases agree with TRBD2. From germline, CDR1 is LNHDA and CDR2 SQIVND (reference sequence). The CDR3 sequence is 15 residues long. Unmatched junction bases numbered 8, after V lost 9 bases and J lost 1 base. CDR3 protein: CASGGGFFAKNIQYF. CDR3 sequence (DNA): TGTGCCAGCGGGGGGGGTTTTTTTGCCAAAAACATTCAGTACTTC.

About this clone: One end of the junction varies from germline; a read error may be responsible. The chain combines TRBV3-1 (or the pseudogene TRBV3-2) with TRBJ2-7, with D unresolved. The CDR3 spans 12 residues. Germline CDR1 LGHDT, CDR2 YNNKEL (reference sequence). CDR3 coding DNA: TGTGCCAGCAGCCAAACAGCACTTCACTGGGACTTC. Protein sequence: CASSQTALHWDF.

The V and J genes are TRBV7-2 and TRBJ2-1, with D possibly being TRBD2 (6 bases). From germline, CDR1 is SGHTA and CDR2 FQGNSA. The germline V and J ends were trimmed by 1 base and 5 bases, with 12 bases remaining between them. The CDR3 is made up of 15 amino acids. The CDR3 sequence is CASSLVSGTNNEQFF. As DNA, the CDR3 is TGTGCCAGCAGCTTAGTTAGCGGAACGAACAATGAGCAGTTCTTC.

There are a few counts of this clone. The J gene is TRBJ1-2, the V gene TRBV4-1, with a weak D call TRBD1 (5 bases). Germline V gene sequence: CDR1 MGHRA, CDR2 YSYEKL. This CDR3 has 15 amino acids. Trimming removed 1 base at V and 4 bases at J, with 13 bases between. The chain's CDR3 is CASSQAREVSYGYTF. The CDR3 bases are TGCGCCAGCAGCCAAGCCAGGGAAGTGAGCTATGGCTACACCTTC.

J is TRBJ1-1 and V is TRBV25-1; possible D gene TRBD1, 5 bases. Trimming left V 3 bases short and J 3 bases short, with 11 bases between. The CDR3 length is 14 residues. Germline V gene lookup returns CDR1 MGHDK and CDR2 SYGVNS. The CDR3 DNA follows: TGTGCCAGCAGTGATGACCAGGGATACACTGAAGCTTTCTTT. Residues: CASSDDQGYTEAFF.

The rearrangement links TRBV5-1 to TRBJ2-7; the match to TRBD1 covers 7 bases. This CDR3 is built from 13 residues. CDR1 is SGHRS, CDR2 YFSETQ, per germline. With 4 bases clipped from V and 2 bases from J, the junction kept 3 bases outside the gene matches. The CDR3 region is CASSTGTAYEQYF. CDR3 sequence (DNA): TGCGCCAGCAGCACCGGGACAGCCTACGAGCAGTACTTC. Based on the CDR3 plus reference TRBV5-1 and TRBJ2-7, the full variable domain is KAGVTQTPRYLIKTRGQQVTLSCSPISGHRSVSWYQQTPGQGLQFLFEYFSETQRNKGNFPGRFSGRQFSNSRSEMNVSTLELGDSALYLCASSTGTAYEQYFGPGTRLTVT.

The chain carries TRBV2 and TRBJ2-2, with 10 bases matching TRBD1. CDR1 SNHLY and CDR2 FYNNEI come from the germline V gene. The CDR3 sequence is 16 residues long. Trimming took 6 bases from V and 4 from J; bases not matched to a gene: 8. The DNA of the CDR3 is TGTGCCAGCAGAGGATGGGACAGGGGAAGCACCGGGGAGCTGTTTTTT. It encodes CASRGWDRGSTGELFF.